This T cell receptor (beta chain) derives from a study of T cells after yellow fever vaccination. Overall study: Where fractions had low cell numbers, libraries were prepared from them with the SMART-Seq v4 Ultra Low Input RNA kit. Overall study findings and caveats: The booster response re-showed most primary clones: more than 95% CD4, around 87% CD8. When the response was secondary, it was weaker but reached its peak faster, day 5 versus 15.

In regard to this clonotype: The antigen is undetermined.

UMIs were added to TCR cDNA along with a universal primer site when it was made by 5'RACE template switching. MiXCR was run by TCRdb on the 5' RACE reads, yielding one entry per CDR3 protein. The table includes around 340,000 distinct CDR3 sequences, around 12% detected once. Trimming took 4 bases from V and 0 from J, leaving 10 bases between them. The germline gives CDR1 MDHEN, CDR2 SYDVKM. The CDR3 has 16 residues. This sequence was found in a man aged 18 to 29 who received the YFV17D yellow fever vaccine. The source was CD4+ T cells sorted from PBMCs, collected 15 days after the yellow fever booster vaccination. The gene calls are TRBV28 and TRBJ2-6; D gene uncertain. The CDR3 here is CASSSATYSGANVLTF. For the CDR3, the DNA is TGTGCCAGCAGTTCCGCGACGTACTCTGGGGCCAACGTCCTGACTTTC.